This T cell receptor beta chain was recorded in a study of CD8 T cells in Susac syndrome. Broader study findings: An acknowledgment was made by the study that its TCR sequencing and HLA analysis involved relatively few individuals.

CD8+ and CD4+ blood T cells underwent TCR beta sequencing. The CDR3 has 12 amino acids. Germline V CDR1 and CDR2: MNHEY, SVGEGT. V lost 6 bases, J lost 7 bases, and 10 bases lay in between. In its sample, this clonotype was seen a few times. The antigen is undetermined. The RNA, roughly 0.5 to 1 ug, was put through reverse transcription using random hexamers. MiXCR was run by TCRdb on the immunoSEQ multiplex PCR reads, yielding one entry per CDR3 protein. The top ten clones hold 0.08% of a sample with 160,000 or so distinct CDR3 sequences, around 92% of them seen once. V is TRBV6-2 or TRBV6-3 and J is TRBJ2-1, with a possible D match to TRBD1 (6 bases). The sample consisted of CD4+ T cells from PBMCs. This TCR was recovered from a human donor in good health. CDR3 nucleotides: TGTGCCAGCAGCCAACAGGGTAATGAGCAGTTCTTC. This translates into CASSQQGNEQFF.